This TCR beta chain appears in the sequencing data of a study of post-analysis software for immune sequencing data. Whole-study findings and limits: Controls had significantly higher normalized Chao1 diversity than multiple sclerosis patients. Comparison of patients with controls showed roughly five TRBV segments more frequent in patients, TRBV5-6, TRBV5-1 and TRBV20-1 among them.

Prepared TCR beta cDNA libraries contained unique molecular identifiers. TCRdb processed the PCR reads anew with MiXCR; each CDR3 protein has one entry. The sample records roughly 600,000 distinct CDR3 sequences, 44% being singletons. The V gene's germline CDR1 is WSHSY and CDR2 SAAADI. V lost 6 bases to trimming and J lost 0 bases, with 15 bases between them. This CDR3 is built from 16 residues. This clonotype turned up a few times. What it recognizes is unknown. This receptor was identified in a girl under 18 with multiple sclerosis. V and J are TRBV10-2 and TRBJ2-4; D is possibly TRBD1 or TRBD2 (5 bases each). Sequenced material: blood. The CDR3 here is CASRQGDGLAKNIQYF. DNA for the CDR3: TGCGCCAGCAGACAAGGGGACGGACTAGCCAAAAACATTCAGTACTTC.